The sample holds one count of the clone carrying this TCR beta chain. Amplification used 60 Vbeta primers and 13 Jbeta primers. Libraries were prepared by immunoSEQ multiplex PCR; TCRdb keeps only in-frame clonotypes and omits some of them. The table includes 160,000 or so clones, more than 75% detected once. The sample comes from a study of cytomegalovirus exposure and HLA in healthy donors. V gave up 1 base and J gave up 5 bases; unmatched junction bases: 4. The germline CDR1 and CDR2 sequences are SEHNR and FQNEAQ (reference sequence). The CDR3 has 15 amino acids. The rearrangement links TRBV7-9 to TRBJ2-7; 11 positions match TRBD2. The sequence was collected from a male donor in good health and CMV-seronegative. Sequenced: PBMCs. The CDR3 here is CASSLETSGGHEQYF. In nucleotides, the CDR3 is TGTGCCAGCAGCTTAGAAACTAGCGGGGGTCACGAGCAGTACTTC.